These 20 T cell receptor beta chains were sequenced from one sample in a study of shared clonotypes between healthy human individuals. The assay was immunoSEQ multiplex PCR, and TCRdb's table has in-frame clones only and misses some. The profile shows more than 2,000,000 clones, around nine tenths of them singletons. Input material: naive CD4+ T cells sorted from blood. This sample's subset: CD45RA+ positively selected. These receptors originate from a man between 18 and 29 years old in good health.

The chain employs TRBV7-2 and TRBJ2-2; perhaps D is TRBD1 or TRBD2 (6 bases each). The V and J ends lost 1 base and 3 bases respectively, with 12 bases between them. The CDR3 has 16 residues. Per germline, CDR1 SGHTA and CDR2 FQGNSA. CDR3 loop: CASSLVGGKDTGELFF. In DNA form, the CDR3 reads TGTGCCAGCAGCTTAGTCGGGGGCAAGGACACCGGGGAGCTGTTTTTT.

The chain uses TRBV27 and TRBJ1-5; the D gene is possibly TRBD1 (6 bases). V lost 8 bases and J 7 bases, leaving 15 bases between the germline ends. Germline values: CDR1 MNHEY, CDR2 SMNVEV (reference sequence). The CDR3 is 13 amino acids. CDR3 residues: CASAPGAWQPQHF. The CDR3, as DNA: TGTGCCAGCGCCCCAGGGGCTTGGCAGCCCCAGCATTTT.

The chain links TRBV28 to TRBJ1-1; D perhaps matches TRBD1 (5 bases). Germline CDR1 MDHEN, CDR2 SYDVKM. The V gene lost 5 bases and the J gene lost 1 base, with 11 bases spanning the gap. This CDR3 spans 14 amino acids. The CDR3 loop is CASSGDGWNTEAFF. In DNA form, the CDR3 reads TGTGCCAGCAGTGGGGACGGATGGAACACTGAAGCTTTCTTT.

This chain joins TRBV2 and TRBJ2-7, with 9 bases that match TRBD2. V was pared by 7 bases and J by 5 bases, with 6 bases of the junction left unmatched. This CDR3 spans 13 amino acids. CDR1 SNHLY and CDR2 FYNNEI come from the germline V gene. The CDR3 DNA reads as TGTGCCAGCACCATTAGCGGGAGCAACGAGCAGTACTTC. It encodes CASTISGSNEQYF.

The rearrangement uses TRBV2 and TRBJ1-1; D gene unclear. The CDR3 spans 11 residues. The ends were cut back, 7 bases at V and 5 bases at J, with 8 bases in the middle. The germline V gene encodes CDR1 SNHLY and CDR2 FYNNEI. CDR3 amino acids: CASITKTEAFF. The DNA for the CDR3 is TGTGCCAGCATCACGAAGACTGAAGCTTTCTTT.

This clone came up once. This CDR3 is CASSRLDAYSGNTIYF. The CDR3 coding sequence is TGTGCCAGTAGTCGATTGGACGCATACTCTGGAAACACCATATATTTT. The chain has TRBV19 and TRBJ1-3, with D hard to call. Trimming cost V 5 bases and J 0 bases, with 14 bases left between them. CDR3 length: 16 amino acids. Germline-derived CDR1 and CDR2 are LNHDA and SQIVND (reference sequence).

The J gene is TRBJ2-7, the V gene TRBV6-6; possibly TRBD1 for D (5 bases). Germline CDR1 reads MNHNY; CDR2 reads SVGAGI (reference sequence). Deletions cut 0 bases from V and 3 bases from J, with 15 bases between. The CDR3 is made up of 16 amino acids. CDR3 in DNA: TGTGCCAGCAGTTACTCGAAGGGGATTCCAGTCTACGAGCAGTACTTC. Translation gives CASSYSKGIPVYEQYF.

The rearrangement uses TRBV27 and TRBJ2-7; TRBD1 or TRBD2 may be the D gene (5 bases each). CDR3 size: 16 residues. Trimming cost V 2 bases and J 0 bases, with 14 bases left between them. CDR1 is MNHEY, CDR2 SMNVEV, per germline (reference sequence). The chain's CDR3 is CASSLVSTGGSYEQYF. CDR3 coding DNA: TGTGCCAGCAGTTTAGTATCGACTGGGGGCTCCTACGAGCAGTACTTC.

The chain employs TRBV2 and TRBJ2-7; the D gene is possibly TRBD2 (6 bases). The CDR3 is made up of 13 amino acids. The V gene lost 4 bases and the J gene lost 4 bases, with 11 bases spanning the gap. Germline lookup yields CDR1 SNHLY and CDR2 FYNNEI. In nucleotides, the CDR3 is TGTGCCAGCAGTGGACTAGTTTTTTACGAGCAGTACTTC. The encoded protein is CASSGLVFYEQYF.

The chain is built from TRBV27 and TRBJ1-3, with 7 positions matching TRBD1. CDR3 size: 14 residues. In germline, CDR1 is MNHEY, CDR2 SMNVEV (reference sequence). J was trimmed by 6 bases and V by 6 bases; bases with no gene match: 8. The CDR3 DNA follows: TGTGCCAGCAGGACAGGGATTAATCCAAACACCATATATTTT. Its protein is CASRTGINPNTIYF.

The chain is built from TRBV25-1 and TRBJ1-2; perhaps TRBD1 as D (5 bases). There are 13 residues in the CDR3. Germline V gene lookup returns CDR1 MGHDK and CDR2 SYGVNS. V was cut by 8 bases and J by 8 bases, with 18 bases left in between. The CDR3: CASHSGGRRGYTF. The CDR3 nucleotides are TGTGCCAGCCACTCCGGGGGTAGACGCGGCTACACCTTC.

This clone has a single count. The chain has TRBV5-1 and TRBJ2-1, with 12 bases matching TRBD2. Losses at the gene ends were 4 bases for V and 7 bases for J; bases not matched to a gene: 9. Germline CDR1 is SGHRS and CDR2 is YFSETQ. The CDR3 length is 16 residues. DNA of the CDR3: TGCGCCAGCAGCGGCGGACTAGCGGGGTGGGGGAATGAGCAGTTCTTC. It codes for CASSGGLAGWGNEQFF.

This clone was picked up a small number of times. V gene TRBV28 combines with J gene TRBJ1-5, with D possibly TRBD1 on 6 matching bases. The germline V gene has CDR1 MDHEN and CDR2 SYDVKM. This CDR3 region has 15 residues. The V end was cut by 6 bases, the J end by 2 bases, with 14 bases between. The CDR3 sequence is CASRRDNLGNQPQHF. The CDR3 DNA sequence: TGTGCCAGCAGGCGGGACAATTTGGGCAATCAGCCCCAGCATTTT.

The table lists this clone with a few counts. This chain uses TRBV18 with TRBJ1-5; D ambiguous. V gave up 4 bases and J gave up 5 bases, with 9 bases separating them. CDR1 KGHSH and CDR2 LQKENI come from the germline V gene. The CDR3 sequence is 13 residues long. In nucleotides, the CDR3 is TGTGCCAGCTCACGGACGGGAGATCAGCCCCAGCATTTT. This gives the protein CASSRTGDQPQHF.

This rearrangement joins TRBV10-2 to TRBJ1-2; D is undetermined. CDR1 and CDR2 (germline): WSHSY, SAAADI. The V end lost 0 bases, the J end lost 0 bases, and 5 bases lay between the germline ends. This CDR3 contains 14 residues. In DNA form, the CDR3 reads TGCGCCAGCAGTGAGTCAGATTCTAACTATGGCTACACCTTC. Translation gives CASSESDSNYGYTF.

The gene calls are TRBV30 and TRBJ2-4; 7 nucleotides agree with TRBD1. V was clipped by 1 base and J by 0 bases; unmatched bases: 6. The germline gives CDR1 GTSNPN, CDR2 SVGIG (reference sequence). The CDR3 runs 16 residues. The CDR3 spells CAWSAGTDIAKNIQYF. CDR3 DNA: TGTGCCTGGAGTGCGGGGACAGACATAGCCAAAAACATTCAGTACTTC.

This chain joins TRBV19 and TRBJ2-3, with D possibly matching TRBD2 (5 bases). The CDR3 consists of 14 residues. V was clipped by 2 bases and J by 1 base, with 7 bases between them. CDR1 and CDR2 from the germline V gene are LNHDA and SQIVND (reference sequence). CDR3 sequence (DNA): TGTGCCAGTAGTATACAGGAGGGCACAGATACGCAGTATTTT. Its protein product is CASSIQEGTDTQYF.

Comments on this clone: The same CDR3 is also encoded by other DNA sequences in this sample. The chain is built from TRBV5-1 and TRBJ2-3, with a possible D match to TRBD1 (5 bases). V shed 0 bases and J shed 0 bases, with 11 bases lying between them. CDR1 and CDR2 (germline): SGHRS, YFSETQ. The CDR3 spans 16 residues. The CDR3 sequence: CASSLGGAPSTDTQYF. In nucleotides, the CDR3 is TGCGCCAGCAGCTTGGGTGGGGCCCCTAGCACAGATACGCAGTATTTT.

Here the CDR3 reads CAWSVLSNTGELFF. The CDR3 coding sequence is TGTGCCTGGAGTGTACTGTCGAACACCGGGGAGCTGTTTTTT. The J gene is TRBJ2-2, the V gene TRBV30; D is undetermined. CDR1 is GTSNPN, CDR2 SVGIG, per germline (reference sequence). Between the trimmed V and J ends, which lost 0 bases and 0 bases, there was a span of 5 bases. The CDR3 loop spans 14 amino acids. The full variable domain, rest sourced from reference TRBV30 and TRBJ2-2, is SQTIHQWPATLVQPVGSPLSLECTVEGTSNPNLYWYRQAAGRGLQLLFYSVGIGQISSEVPQNLSASRPQDRQFILSSKKLLLSDSGFYLCAWSVLSNTGELFFGEGSRLTVL.

The CDR3 DNA reads as TGTGCCAGCAGTTCCGACAGGGTCTTAGGCTACACCTTC. Protein sequence: CASSSDRVLGYTF. The J gene is TRBJ1-2, the V gene TRBV27, with 7 positions matching TRBD1. V lost 4 bases to trimming and J lost 8 bases; unmatched junction nucleotides: 7. Germline V gene lookup returns CDR1 MNHEY and CDR2 SMNVEV (reference sequence). The CDR3 is 13 amino acids.